The entry below describes one T cell receptor (beta chain). Antigen specificity is unknown. Produced via immunoSEQ multiplex PCR; TCRdb's table is partial and in-frame only. The repertoire holds 100,000 to 120,000 clones, with about 90% as singletons. The entry originates in a study of T cell responses to AZD1222 COVID-19 vaccine. The CDR3 has 16 amino acids. V was clipped by 2 bases and J by 9 bases; unmatched bases: 8. Germline V CDR1 and CDR2: MNHNS, SASEGT. Study results and limitations: Dominant at 160-218 and 743-854, vaccine-associated CD4 TCRs also spanned spike. Just 5 or 6 AZD1222 recipients tested seropositive at baseline. Clonal diversity may have been underestimated, and the donors were mostly white British, with more females than males.

The chain is built from TRBV6-1 and TRBJ1-6; 9 nucleotides line up with TRBD1. The receptor comes from an adult in good health. The source material was peripheral blood, sampled on day 0 of AZD1222 vaccination. The CDR3 is CASSEWWTGAPSPLHF. The CDR3 bases are TGTGCCAGCAGTGAATGGTGGACAGGGGCTCCTTCACCCCTCCACTTT.